These 17 T cell receptor beta chains originate from one sample sequenced in a study of OX40 agonist ivuxolimab in advanced cancers. Clones were sequenced by immunoSEQ multiplex PCR, and TCRdb holds only the in-frame ones, with some missing. The table lists about 58,000 clones, roughly 80% of them singletons, with less than 4% in the top ten. The source was CD4+ or CD8+ T cells sorted from blood, collected in a trial of the OX40 agonist ivuxolimab. The receptor source for this set is an adult with an advanced solid tumor such as melanoma, head and neck, liver or kidney cancer.

The rearrangement joins TRBV19 to TRBJ2-1; a weak D match, TRBD1 (6 bases). V was cut by 3 bases and J by 4 bases, with 10 bases left in between. This CDR3 is 14 amino acids long. The germline V gene encodes CDR1 LNHDA and CDR2 SQIVND (reference sequence). Here the CDR3 DNA reads TGTGCCAGTAGTATCACAGGGCGGTACAATGAGCAGTTCTTC. Translated, it gives CASSITGRYNEQFF.

The chain recombines TRBV29-1 with TRBJ2-5; D is possibly TRBD2 (5 bases). CDR1 SQVTM and CDR2 ANQGSEA come from the germline V gene. Trimming stripped 3 bases from V and 2 bases from J, with 16 bases between. This CDR3 region has 15 residues. For the CDR3, the DNA is TGCAGCGTTGAGGGAGCTCGGCAGCTTCAAGAGACCCAGTACTTC. It codes for CSVEGARQLQETQYF.

This clone showed up just a few times. The chain couples TRBV15 to TRBJ1-6; 7 bases align to TRBD1. With V trimmed by 1 base and J by 7 bases, 10 bases remained unmatched. Germline lookup yields CDR1 LNHNV and CDR2 YYDKDF (reference sequence). The CDR3 covers 17 residues. The CDR3 DNA reads TGTGCCACCAGCAGAGTGAGAGGGGACAGTCGGAATTCACCCCTCCACTTT. Amino acid sequence: CATSRVRGDSRNSPLHF.

This chain uses TRBV5-4 with TRBJ2-5, with D perhaps matching TRBD2 (7 bases). Trimming left V 5 bases short and J 1 base short, with 18 bases between. The CDR3 is made up of 16 amino acids. Germline CDR1 is SGHNT and CDR2 is YYREEE (reference sequence). The CDR3 DNA reads as TGTGCCAGCAGTATGGCGGGGGCCGGGGTCCAAGAGACCCAGTACTTC. It specifies CASSMAGAGVQETQYF.

J is TRBJ2-7 and V is TRBV9; 7 nucleotides line up with TRBD1. This CDR3 comprises 18 residues. V dropped 0 bases and J dropped 4; count of bases not matched to a gene: 16. CDR1 is SGDLS, CDR2 YYNGEE, per germline. Here the CDR3 reads CASSVAGGSAFTTYEQYF. CDR3 coding DNA: TGTGCCAGCAGCGTAGCAGGGGGTAGCGCCTTCACTACTTACGAGCAGTACTTC.

The chain has TRBV28 and TRBJ2-3, with D hard to call. Germline CDR1 is MDHEN and CDR2 is SYDVKM. Trimming pared 8 bases from V and 2 bases from J, leaving 17 bases between. CDR3 length equals 15 residues. DNA for the CDR3: TGTGCCAGCGGCCCATTTACACCTTCCACAGATACGCAGTATTTT. This codes for CASGPFTPSTDTQYF.

The chain joins TRBV6-5 to TRBJ1-2, with D perhaps matching TRBD1 (6 bases). Germline V CDR1 and CDR2: MNHEY, SVGAGI. CDR3 length equals 15 residues. V shed 7 bases and J shed 6 bases, with 21 bases lying between them. Written as DNA, the CDR3 is TGTGCCAGCACCCAAAAACAGGGTCAGGGACATGGCTACACCTTC. Translating gives CASTQKQGQGHGYTF.

The V and J genes are TRBV10-2 and TRBJ2-3, with D possibly being TRBD2 (5 bases). CDR3 length: 15 amino acids. Germline loops: CDR1 WSHSY, CDR2 SAAADI. V lost 2 bases and J 2 bases, leaving 11 bases between the germline ends. CDR3 in amino acids: CASSELAVHTDTQYF. In DNA, the CDR3 is TGCGCCAGCAGTGAGCTAGCCGTTCACACAGATACGCAGTATTTT.

The genes are TRBV4-2 and TRBJ2-3; tentative D call: TRBD2 (6 bases). This CDR3 is built from 18 residues. Germline V CDR1 and CDR2: LGHNA, YNFKEQ. Trimming took off 0 bases at V and 3 bases at J, with 19 bases between the two ends. CDR3: CASSQDSLAGGTTDTQYF. CDR3 coding DNA: TGTGCCAGCAGCCAAGATTCGCTAGCTGGGGGGACGACAGATACGCAGTATTTT.

The DNA of the CDR3 is TGTGCCAGCAGTGAAGTGGAAAGGGACGAGCAGTACTTC. Residues: CASSEVERDEQYF. This chain links TRBV6-1 with TRBJ2-7; D gene uncertain. The CDR3 sequence is 13 residues long. CDR1 and CDR2 (germline): MNHNS, SASEGT. Trimming removed 1 base from V and 5 bases from J, with 9 bases in between.

V usage is TRBV7-8 and J usage is TRBJ1-6, with 7 bases that match TRBD1. This CDR3 contains 14 residues. V trimming: 7 bases; J trimming: 10 bases; junction bases outside the gene matches: 10. Germline CDR1 and CDR2: SGHVS and FQNEAQ. The DNA of the CDR3 is TGTGCCAGCACCCTGACAGGGTCAGAATCACCCCTCCACTTT. Its protein is CASTLTGSESPLHF.

This sequence joins TRBV30 and TRBJ1-2, with D unclear. V gave up 2 bases and J gave up 4 bases, with 5 bases separating them. The CDR3 extends over 11 amino acids. Germline CDR1 GTSNPN, CDR2 SVGIG (reference sequence). CDR3 DNA: TGTGCCTGGAGTCCGGGCTATGGCTACACCTTC. This translates into CAWSPGYGYTF.

In this sample, this clone turned up once. CDR3 region: CASRREGTNHEQYF. CDR3 coding DNA: TGTGCCAGCAGGAGGGAGGGAACTAACCACGAGCAGTACTTC. This chain uses TRBV25-1 with TRBJ2-7, with 7 bases identical to TRBD2. CDR3 length: 14 residues. CDR1 is MGHDK, CDR2 SYGVNS, per germline. V was clipped by 6 bases and J by 5 bases; unmatched bases: 10.

The chain uses TRBV18 and TRBJ1-1; no clear D gene. Germline CDR1 and CDR2: KGHSH and LQKENI. CDR3 length equals 14 residues. V gave up 3 bases and J gave up 1 base, with 9 bases separating them. The CDR3 nucleotides are TGTGCCAGCTCACCTGGAACAGAGAACACTGAAGCTTTCTTT. Translated: CASSPGTENTEAFF.

This chain connects TRBV28 to TRBJ1-3; TRBD1 agrees at 8 bases. After removal of 2 bases from V and 2 bases from J, the junction contained 5 bases not matched to a gene. Germline values: CDR1 MDHEN, CDR2 SYDVKM. This CDR3 has 16 residues. CDR3 sequence reads: CASSLGTGDTGNTIYF. The CDR3 DNA reads TGTGCCAGCAGTTTAGGGACAGGCGACACTGGAAACACCATATATTTT.

The chain combines TRBV5-1 with TRBJ1-3, with D perhaps matching TRBD1 (6 bases). The CDR3 spans 14 residues. Trimming took 2 bases from V and 5 from J, leaving 11 bases between them. Germline CDR1 and CDR2: SGHRS and YFSETQ. CDR3 amino acids: CASSFGQGRNTIYF. The CDR3 nucleotides are TGCGCCAGCAGCTTCGGGCAGGGGAGAAACACCATATATTTT.

CDR3 coding DNA: TGTGCCTGGAGTGAGACCACAGATACGCAGTATTTT. This sequence encodes CAWSETTDTQYF. The V and J genes are TRBV30 and TRBJ2-3; D is undetermined. The CDR3 extends over 12 amino acids. V lost 1 base and J 2 bases, leaving 4 bases between the germline ends. The germline CDR1 and CDR2 sequences are GTSNPN and SVGIG (reference sequence).